This entry describes one TCR beta chain. The antigen remains unidentified. This record comes from a study of cytomegalovirus exposure and HLA in healthy donors. Study-wide background: HLA-typed donors contributed some 87 million unique TCRs, which were held in an early data release. Study-wide results and limits: One later analysis reportedly identified an Asian-associated ancestry cluster that showed fewer N-insertions than the approximately 670-donor mean. Later on, analysis showed that most CMV-associated TCR beta chains appeared to be HLA-restricted.

This CDR3 contains 13 residues. J gave up 2 bases and V 8 bases, and 5 bases lay outside the gene matches. Germline V lookup: CDR1 SNHLY, CDR2 FYNNEI. Donors had nominal health at sampling but likely had unrecorded immune exposures. Both 60 Vbeta primers and 13 Jbeta primers went into the PCR. The data were produced by immunoSEQ multiplex PCR, yet TCRdb's version contains in-frame clones alone and is incomplete. The sample lists some 98,000 clones, over 60% occurring once. This receptor was taken from a female donor in good health and CMV-seronegative. The sample was PBMCs. The chain has TRBV2 and TRBJ2-5; TRBD1 aligns across 7 bases. The CDR3 nucleotides read TGTGCCAGCGGGACAGTACGACAAGAGACCCAGTACTTC. Protein: CASGTVRQETQYF.